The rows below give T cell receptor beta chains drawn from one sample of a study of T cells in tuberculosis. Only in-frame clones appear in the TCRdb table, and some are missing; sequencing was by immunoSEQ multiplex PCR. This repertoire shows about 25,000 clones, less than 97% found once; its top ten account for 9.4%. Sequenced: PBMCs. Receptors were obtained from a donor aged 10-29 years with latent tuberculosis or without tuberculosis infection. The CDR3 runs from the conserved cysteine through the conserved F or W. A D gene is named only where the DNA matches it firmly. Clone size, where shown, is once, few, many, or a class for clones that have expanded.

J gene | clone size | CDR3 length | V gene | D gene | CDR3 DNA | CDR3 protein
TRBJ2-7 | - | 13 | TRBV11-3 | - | TGTGCCAGCAGCTACGGCGGTACCTACGAGCAGTACTTC | CASSYGGTYEQYF
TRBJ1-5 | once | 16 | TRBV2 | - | TGTGCCAGCAGTATAGACGGAGGAGGCAGCAATCAGCCCCAGCATTTT | CASSIDGGGSNQPQHF
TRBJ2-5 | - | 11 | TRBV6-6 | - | TGTGCCAGCAGTCCGGGACAAGGGGAGTACTTC | CASSPGQGEYF
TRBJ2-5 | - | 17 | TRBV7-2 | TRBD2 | TGTGCCAGCAGCTTACAAGGGTTGTCTAGCGGGCAAGAGACCCAGTACTTC | CASSLQGLSSGQETQYF
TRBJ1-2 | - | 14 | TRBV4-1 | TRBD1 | TGCGCCAGCAGCCTACAGGGGGCTAACTATGGCTACACCTTC | CASSLQGANYGYTF
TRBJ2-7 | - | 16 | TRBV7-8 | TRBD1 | TGTGCCAGCAGCCCACACAGGGGGCAGGTTGGCTACGAGCAGTACTTC | CASSPHRGQVGYEQYF
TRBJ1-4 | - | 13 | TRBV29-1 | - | TGCAGCGCAGGGACATCCAATGGTGAAAAACTGTTTTTT | CSAGTSNGEKLFF
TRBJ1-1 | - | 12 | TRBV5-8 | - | TGTGCCAGCAGCCGGACAGCCACTGAAGCTTTCTTT | CASSRTATEAFF
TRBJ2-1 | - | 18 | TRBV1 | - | TGCACCAGCAGCCAAGATTCAAGTCTAGCGGGACCGCACAATGAGCAGTTCTTC | CTSSQDSSLAGPHNEQFF
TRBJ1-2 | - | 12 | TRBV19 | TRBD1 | TGTGCCAGTAGTAGGACAGGGGACGGCTACACCTTC | CASSRTGDGYTF
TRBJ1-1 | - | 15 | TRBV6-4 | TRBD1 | TGTGCCAGCAGTGCGGAGAGGACAGGGAACACTGAAGCTTTCTTT | CASSAERTGNTEAFF
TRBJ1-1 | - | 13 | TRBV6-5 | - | TGTGCCACCAGCAGGAGTGAGGGCACTGAAGCTTTCTTT | CATSRSEGTEAFF
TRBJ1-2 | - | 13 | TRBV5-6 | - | TGTGCCAGCAGCCAAGCGGCGGGCTATGGCTACACCTTC | CASSQAAGYGYTF
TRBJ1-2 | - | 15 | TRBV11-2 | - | TGTGCCAGCAGCTTAGCTCCAGGGTCTAACTATGGCTACACCTTC | CASSLAPGSNYGYTF
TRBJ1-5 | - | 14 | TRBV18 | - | TGTGCCAGCTCATCACCCGACACCAATCAGCCCCAGCATTTT | CASSSPDTNQPQHF
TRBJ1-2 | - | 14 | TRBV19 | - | TGTGCCAGTAGGGAAGGGGGTAGGAACTATGGCTACACCTTC | CASREGGRNYGYTF
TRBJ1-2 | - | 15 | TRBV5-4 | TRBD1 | TGTGCCAGCAGCATGAGCCCCGGGACAGCCTATGGCTACACCTTC | CASSMSPGTAYGYTF